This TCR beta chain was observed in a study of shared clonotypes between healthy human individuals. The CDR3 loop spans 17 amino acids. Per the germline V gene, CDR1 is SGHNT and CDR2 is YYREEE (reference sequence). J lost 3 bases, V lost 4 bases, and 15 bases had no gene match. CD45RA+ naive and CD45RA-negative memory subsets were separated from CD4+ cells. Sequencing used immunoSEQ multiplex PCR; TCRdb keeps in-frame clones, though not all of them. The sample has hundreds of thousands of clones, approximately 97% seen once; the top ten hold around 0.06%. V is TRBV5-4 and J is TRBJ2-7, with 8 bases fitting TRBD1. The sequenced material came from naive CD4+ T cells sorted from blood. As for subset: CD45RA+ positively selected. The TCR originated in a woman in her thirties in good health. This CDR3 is CASSPMTGVANNYEQYF. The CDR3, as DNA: TGTGCCAGCAGCCCAATGACAGGGGTTGCAAATAACTACGAGCAGTACTTC.